This TCR beta chain was profiled in a study of PD-L1 blockade in urothelial cancer. Study information: Among blood samples, the median T cell count was some 140,000. The study's findings and limits: In blood at 3 weeks, tumor-associated clones expanded more among patients with durable benefit.

The assay was immunoSEQ multiplex PCR, and TCRdb's table has in-frame clones only and misses some. Among about 76,000 clones listed, approximately 90% were seen once. The CDR3 runs 14 residues. Trimming took off 2 bases at V and 5 bases at J, with 14 bases between the two ends. Germline loops: CDR1 SGHRS, CDR2 YFSETQ. Notes on this clone: Its antigen remains unknown.

Sample time point: peripheral blood 6 weeks after treatment start. Patients presented with locally advanced or metastatic urothelial carcinoma. Between 1 and 8 samples per patient were obtained, pretreatment and on-treatment. The specimen comprised PBMCs, sampled around atezolizumab (anti-PD-L1) treatment. The receptor was isolated from a woman older than 75 with urothelial cancer. The chain combines TRBV5-1 with TRBJ2-7; tentative D call: TRBD1 (6 bases). The CDR3 loop reads CASSLGGASNEQYF. CDR3 in DNA: TGCGCCAGCAGCTTAGGGGGTGCAAGCAACGAGCAGTACTTC.